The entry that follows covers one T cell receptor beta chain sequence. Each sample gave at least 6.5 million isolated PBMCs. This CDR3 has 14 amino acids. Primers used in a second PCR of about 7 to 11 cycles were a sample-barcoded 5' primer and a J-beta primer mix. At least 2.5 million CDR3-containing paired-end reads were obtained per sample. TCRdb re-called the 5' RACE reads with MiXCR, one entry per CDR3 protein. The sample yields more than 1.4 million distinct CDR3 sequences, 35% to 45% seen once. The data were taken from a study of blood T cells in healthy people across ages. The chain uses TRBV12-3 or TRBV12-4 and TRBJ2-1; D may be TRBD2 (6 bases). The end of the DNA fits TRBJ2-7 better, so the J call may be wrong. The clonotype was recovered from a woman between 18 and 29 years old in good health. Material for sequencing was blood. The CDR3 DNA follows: TGTGCCAGCACCCCCATGGCGGGGTACAATGAGCAGTACTTC. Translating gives CASTPMAGYNEQYF.